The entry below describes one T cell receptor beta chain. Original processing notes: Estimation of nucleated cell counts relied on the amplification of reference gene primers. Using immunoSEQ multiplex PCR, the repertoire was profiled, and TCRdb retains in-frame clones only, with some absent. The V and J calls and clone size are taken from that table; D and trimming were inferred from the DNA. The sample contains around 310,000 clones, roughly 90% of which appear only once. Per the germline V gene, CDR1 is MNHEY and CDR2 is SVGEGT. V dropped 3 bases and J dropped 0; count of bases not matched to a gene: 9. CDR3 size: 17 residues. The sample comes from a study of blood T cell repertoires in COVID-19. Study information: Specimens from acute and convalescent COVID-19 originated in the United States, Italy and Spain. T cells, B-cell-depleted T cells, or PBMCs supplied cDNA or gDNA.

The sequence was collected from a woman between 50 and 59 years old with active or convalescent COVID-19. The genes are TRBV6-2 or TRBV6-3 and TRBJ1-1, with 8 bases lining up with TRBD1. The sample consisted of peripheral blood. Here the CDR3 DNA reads TGTGCCAGCAGTTATCCCGGACAGGGCCTTATGAACACTGAAGCTTTCTTT. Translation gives CASSYPGQGLMNTEAFF.